This T cell receptor (beta chain) was captured in a study of beta chain features in type 1 diabetes. Study observations and caveats: Shorter templates may be favored by PCR, equally so in patients and controls. The naive, central memory and Treg TCRB repertoires looked more alike in patients than they did in healthy donors.

This clone was counted many times. Its antigen is unknown. The entirety of the isolated RNA underwent reverse transcription, so expressed TCRB transcripts were sequenced. The average output of naive, central memory and regulatory T cell samples was several million reads. Only in-frame clones appear in the TCRdb table, and some are missing; sequencing was by immunoSEQ multiplex PCR. This table holds over 300,000 clones, roughly 8% found once. A single heparinised blood sample, averaging about 100 mL, was obtained per donor. Between the trimmed V and J ends, which lost 2 bases and 6 bases, there was a span of 2 bases. Germline loops: CDR1 SNHLY, CDR2 FYNNEI. This CDR3 is built from 11 residues.

This rearrangement joins TRBV2 to TRBJ2-1; no reliable D call. The receptor's source is a woman under 30 in good health. Sequences were obtained from central memory CD4+ T cells from blood. The CDR3 reads CASSEINEQFF. DNA for the CDR3: TGTGCCAGCAGTGAAATCAATGAGCAGTTCTTC. Drawing the rest from reference TRBV2 and TRBJ2-1, the complete variable domain is EPEVTQTPSHQVTQMGQEVILRCVPISNHLYFYWYRQILGQKVEFLVSFYNNEISEKSEIFDDQFSVERPDGSNFTLKIRSTKLEDSAMYFCASSEINEQFFGPGTRLTVL.